These 4 T cell receptor beta chains share one sample of origin, sequenced in a study of cytotoxic CD8 clonotypes in ibrutinib-treated CLL. Data came from immunoSEQ multiplex PCR; TCRdb stores just in-frame clones and leaves some out. The sample carries around 150,000 clones, 65% to 85% recorded once. The source material was PBMCs, sampled after 36 months of ibrutinib treatment. The receptors come from a human donor with chronic lymphocytic leukemia.

The rearrangement joins TRBV11-2 to TRBJ1-2; 7 bases are shared with TRBD1. Germline V gene sequence: CDR1 SGHAT, CDR2 FQNNGV. J gave up 2 bases and V 3 bases, and 0 bases lay outside the gene matches. This CDR3 is built from 13 residues. As DNA, the CDR3 is TGTGCCAGCAGCTTGGGACAGAACTATGGCTACACCTTC. Translating gives CASSLGQNYGYTF.

V gene TRBV18 combines with J gene TRBJ2-3; no definite D call. Trimming took 0 bases from V and 4 from J, leaving 2 bases between them. CDR1 is KGHSH, CDR2 LQKENI, per germline. This CDR3 has 12 residues. The CDR3 reads CASSPPPDTQYF. In DNA form, the CDR3 reads TGTGCCAGCTCACCACCGCCAGATACGCAGTATTTT.

V is TRBV2 and J is TRBJ2-1, with no clear D. The CDR3 sequence is 13 residues long. Trimming removed 2 bases from V and 3 bases from J, with 5 bases in between. The V gene's germline CDR1 is SNHLY and CDR2 FYNNEI. The DNA of the CDR3 is TGTGCCAGCAGTGAAAGGCTCTACAATGAGCAGTTCTTC. It codes for CASSERLYNEQFF.

This clone came up many times. The CDR3 nucleotides read TGTGCCAGCAGCAAAGGGGAGGGGGGAATGAACACTGAAGCTTTCTTT. Residues: CASSKGEGGMNTEAFF. V gene TRBV21-1 combines with J gene TRBJ1-1. TRBV21-1 is a pseudogene segment. This CDR3 spans 16 amino acids.